Each of the 29 T cell receptor beta chains below was sequenced from the same sample in a study of response to subunit inactivated influenza vaccine. MiXCR, applied by TCRdb to the RT-PCR reads, yields one record per CDR3 protein. The sample contains under 550,000 distinct CDR3 sequences, around 8% of which appear only once. Sequences were derived from PBMCs from blood, sampled roughly 24 months after vaccination. These receptors all come from a man aged 50 to 69 who received an inactivated influenza vaccine.

The rearrangement joins TRBV27 to TRBJ2-7; 12 nucleotides align to TRBD2. V dropped 2 bases and J dropped 6; count of bases not matched to a gene: 17. Germline V gives CDR1 MNHEY, CDR2 SMNVEV (reference sequence). This CDR3 is built from 19 residues. The DNA for the CDR3 is TGTGCCAGCAGTTTAAGTCGCGGGACTAGCGGGCCGGAATTAGCCGAGCAGTACTTC. Translating gives CASSLSRGTSGPELAEQYF.

This clonotype was seen many times. This chain uses TRBV27 with TRBJ2-1; 11 positions match TRBD2. The J segment lost 4 bases and the V segment lost 2 bases, leaving 4 bases of the junction unmatched. From germline, CDR1 is MNHEY and CDR2 SMNVEV (reference sequence). This CDR3 is built from 16 residues. The CDR3 spells CASSLGSSGRYNEQFF. The CDR3 region has the DNA TGTGCCAGCAGTTTAGGCTCTAGCGGGAGGTACAATGAGCAGTTCTTC.

The V call is TRBV29-1, the J call TRBJ2-7; the match to TRBD1 covers 10 bases. The ends lost 6 bases at V and 3 bases at J; junction bases unmatched: 8. The CDR3 totals 14 residues. Germline CDR1 and CDR2: SQVTM and ANQGSEA. This CDR3 is CSVGFRDRGYEQYF. CDR3 DNA sequence: TGCAGCGTCGGATTCCGGGACAGGGGCTACGAGCAGTACTTC.

This clonotype showed up just a few times. The J gene is TRBJ2-1, the V gene TRBV6-2 or TRBV6-3; D is possibly TRBD2 (6 bases). Per germline, CDR1 MNHEY and CDR2 SVGEGT. The CDR3 is made up of 15 amino acids. V lost 6 bases and J lost 9, with 21 bases in between. The CDR3 sequence is CASRTGSGPSSEQFF. The CDR3 coding sequence is TGTGCCAGCAGAACCGGGAGTGGACCCTCAAGTGAGCAGTTCTTC.

This clonotype was seen ten or more times. The chain recombines TRBV12-3 or TRBV12-4 with TRBJ1-2; D uncertain. Trimming left V 4 bases short and J 8 bases short, with 11 bases between. The CDR3 runs 12 residues. The CDR3 sequence is CASSSHGWGYTF. The CDR3 region has the DNA TGTGCCAGCAGTTCTCACGGGTGGGGCTACACCTTC.

The chain is built from TRBV3-1 and TRBJ1-3; D unresolved. The CDR3 extends over 16 amino acids. Germline V gene data show CDR1 as LGHDT and CDR2 as YNNKEL (reference sequence). V shed 0 bases and J shed 0 bases, with 9 bases lying between them. The CDR3 DNA sequence: TGTGCCAGCAGCCAAGATCGGTACACCTCTGGAAACACCATATATTTT. Translating it yields CASSQDRYTSGNTIYF. Combining the CDR3 with reference TRBV3-1 and TRBJ1-3 gives the whole variable domain DTAVSQTPKYLVTQMGNDKSIKCEQNLGHDTMYWYKQDSKKFLKIMFSYNNKELIINETVPNRFSPKSPDKAHLNLHINSLELGDSAVYFCASSQDRYTSGNTIYFGEGSWLTVV.

This chain joins TRBV28 and TRBJ1-3; TRBD1 matches 8 bases. Trimming removed 7 bases from V and 9 bases from J; junction bases left unmatched: 17. The CDR3 is 16 amino acids. Germline CDR1 reads MDHEN; CDR2 reads SYDVKM. CDR3: CASNAPGTGRLGTIYF. In nucleotides, the CDR3 is TGTGCCAGCAACGCTCCCGGGACAGGACGGCTTGGCACCATATATTTT.

This clonotype showed up many times. This chain links TRBV12-3 or TRBV12-4 with TRBJ2-1, with D possibly matching TRBD2 (5 bases). This CDR3 comprises 15 residues. V shed 3 bases and J shed 5 bases, with 14 bases lying between them. DNA of the CDR3: TGTGCCAGCAGTTTGAGCGGAAGACGGGACAATGAGCAGTTCTTC. Translation gives CASSLSGRRDNEQFF.

The V call is TRBV18, the J call TRBJ2-4; D may be TRBD2 (5 bases). Trimming left V 4 bases short and J 2 bases short, with 12 bases between. Germline CDR1 is KGHSH and CDR2 is LQKENI. The CDR3 loop spans 15 amino acids. The CDR3 region is CASSLRAGPKNIQYF. CDR3 in DNA: TGTGCCAGCTCACTTCGCGCGGGCCCCAAAAACATTCAGTACTTC.

This clonotype was observed a handful of times. The rearrangement links TRBV6-1 to TRBJ1-1; no definite D call. Germline-derived CDR1 and CDR2 are MNHNS and SASEGT. The CDR3 sequence is 14 residues long. V was cut by 6 bases and J by 1 base, with 12 bases left in between. The CDR3: CASRIDWWNTEAFF. The DNA of the CDR3 is TGTGCCAGCAGAATCGATTGGTGGAACACTGAAGCTTTCTTT.

The rearrangement links TRBV4-1 to TRBJ1-2, with D perhaps TRBD1 (5 bases). Germline CDR1 is MGHRA and CDR2 is YSYEKL. Trimming shortened V by 0 bases and J by 4 bases, and 15 bases separated the two germline ends. There are 16 residues in the CDR3. As DNA, the CDR3 is TGCGCCAGCAGCCAAGAAGGGGTCGGGGGATCCTATGGCTACACCTTC. Its translation is CASSQEGVGGSYGYTF.

As regards this clonotype: Possible read error: a much larger clone is one base away. The chain employs TRBV11-2 and TRBJ2-5, with D hard to call. The germline V and J ends were trimmed by 3 bases and 10 bases, with 21 bases remaining between them. Germline CDR1 is SGHAT and CDR2 is FQNNGV. The CDR3 runs 15 residues. The CDR3 sequence is CASSFGTASQMIQYF. The CDR3 DNA is TGTGCCAGCAGCTTTGGTACAGCGTCCCAGATGATCCAGTACTTC. Full variable domain (remainder filled in from reference TRBV11-2 and TRBJ2-5): EAGVAQSPRYKIIEKRQSVAFWCNPISGHATLYWYQQILGQGPKLLIQFQNNGVVDDSQLPKDRFSAERLKGVDSTLKIQPAKLEDSAVYLCASSFGTASQMIQYFGPGTRLLVL.

This clonotype was observed a few times. J is TRBJ2-7 and V is TRBV7-8, with D perhaps TRBD2 (5 bases). CDR1 is SGHVS and CDR2 is FQNEAQ in the germline V gene. There are 15 residues in the CDR3. Trimming stripped 1 base from V and 0 bases from J, with 10 bases between. The CDR3 loop is CASSLVVTSSYEQYF. The CDR3 nucleotides read TGTGCCAGCAGCTTAGTTGTAACTAGCTCCTACGAGCAGTACTTC.

In its sample, this clonotype was seen many times. This chain uses TRBV12-3 or TRBV12-4 with TRBJ2-1; 7 bases align to TRBD2. With 4 bases clipped from V and 0 bases from J, the junction kept 6 bases outside the gene matches. This CDR3 is 16 amino acids long. CDR3 sequence (DNA): TGTGCCAGCAGTTCCTGGCGGGGGAGCTCCTACAATGAGCAGTTCTTC. Protein product: CASSSWRGSSYNEQFF.

V and J are TRBV19 and TRBJ2-5, with D perhaps TRBD2 (5 bases). Germline-derived CDR1 and CDR2 are LNHDA and SQIVND (reference sequence). V lost 4 bases, J lost 2 bases, and 17 bases lay in between. There are 16 residues in the CDR3. CDR3 sequence reads: CASSKEGWQKQETQYF. CDR3 coding DNA: TGTGCCAGTAGTAAAGAGGGCTGGCAGAAGCAAGAGACCCAGTACTTC.

This clonotype was counted only a few times. Written as DNA, the CDR3 is TGTGCCAGCAGTGGGGACTCCGGGGAGCTGTTTTTT. The encoded protein is CASSGDSGELFF. The chain joins TRBV25-1 to TRBJ2-2; D is perhaps TRBD2 (6 bases). CDR1 is MGHDK and CDR2 is SYGVNS in the germline V gene. The CDR3 is 12 amino acids. The V gene lost 4 bases and the J gene lost 6 bases, with 6 bases spanning the gap.

This clonotype came up many times. This chain joins TRBV29-1 and TRBJ2-7, with 8 nucleotides matching TRBD1. With V trimmed by 5 bases and J by 5 bases, 14 bases remained unmatched. Germline V gene data show CDR1 as SQVTM and CDR2 as ANQGSEA. The CDR3 has 15 residues. The CDR3 spells CSVTDRGISWDEQYF. CDR3 bases: TGCAGCGTTACCGACAGGGGAATTTCTTGGGACGAGCAGTACTTC.

The V and J genes are TRBV5-1 and TRBJ2-2; no firm D call. There are 14 residues in the CDR3. Germline V gene lookup returns CDR1 SGHRS and CDR2 YFSETQ. V lost 2 bases, J lost 8 bases, and 13 bases lay in between. CDR3 bases: TGCGCCAGCAGCTTTCCCGACCTCGGGGGGGAGCTGTTTTTT. This sequence encodes CASSFPDLGGELFF.

This clonotype was counted between two and nine times. V usage is TRBV20-1 and J usage is TRBJ2-1; D uncertain. The CDR3 is made up of 10 amino acids. With 7 bases removed from V and 4 bases from J, the gap between germline ends came to 5 bases. CDR1 and CDR2 (germline): DFQATT, SNEGSKA (reference sequence). The CDR3 spells CSGKYNEQFF. CDR3 coding DNA: TGCAGTGGAAAGTACAATGAGCAGTTCTTC.

Many counts were recorded for this clonotype. V usage is TRBV7-9 and J usage is TRBJ2-1; TRBD2 agrees at 8 bases. The CDR3 is 16 amino acids. V dropped 4 bases and J dropped 3; count of bases not matched to a gene: 8. Germline CDR1 and CDR2: SEHNR and FQNEAQ (reference sequence). CDR3 nucleotides: TGTGCCAGCAGCTCCAGCGGGGGTTCATACTACAATGAGCAGTTCTTC. It encodes CASSSSGGSYYNEQFF.

This chain uses TRBV20-1 with TRBJ2-1; TRBD2 agrees at 12 bases. Germline CDR1 is DFQATT and CDR2 is SNEGSKA (reference sequence). The CDR3 is 14 residues long. J lost 7 bases, V lost 5 bases, and 6 bases had no gene match. In nucleotides, the CDR3 is TGCAGTGCTGAGACTAGCGGGGGCATTAATGAGCAGTTCTTC. The encoded protein is CSAETSGGINEQFF.

The chain is built from TRBV11-2 and TRBJ1-2; D not certain. This CDR3 is built from 17 residues. Germline assignment: CDR1 SGHAT and CDR2 FQNNGV. The V end lost 0 bases, the J end lost 0 bases, and 14 bases lay between the germline ends. The DNA for the CDR3 is TGTGCCAGCAGCTTAGAGAGGCCCAGCTCCGCTAACTATGGCTACACCTTC. Protein: CASSLERPSSANYGYTF.

The gene calls are TRBV5-1 and TRBJ1-1; D unresolved. This CDR3 region has 14 residues. Germline CDR1 and CDR2: SGHRS and YFSETQ. Between the trimmed V and J ends, which lost 2 bases and 4 bases, there was a span of 12 bases. The CDR3 DNA reads TGCGCCAGCAGCTTCAGCCCCAGACTCACTGAAGCTTTCTTT. It is translated as CASSFSPRLTEAFF.

The chain has TRBV3-1 and TRBJ2-2, with D uncertain. The V end was cut by 6 bases, the J end by 6 bases, with 8 bases between. This CDR3 spans 12 amino acids. Germline V CDR1 and CDR2: LGHDT, YNNKEL (reference sequence). The CDR3 reads CASRSPPGELFF. CDR3 DNA sequence: TGTGCCAGCAGGAGCCCGCCCGGGGAGCTGTTTTTT. The full variable domain, completed using reference TRBV3-1 and TRBJ2-2, is DTAVSQTPKYLVTQMGNDKSIKCEQNLGHDTMYWYKQDSKKFLKIMFSYNNKELIINETVPNRFSPKSPDKAHLNLHINSLELGDSAVYFCASRSPPGELFFGEGSRLTVL.

The chain is built from TRBV10-3 and TRBJ2-5; D is unresolved. The CDR3 consists of 12 residues. V shed 3 bases and J shed 7 bases, with 9 bases lying between them. Germline lookup yields CDR1 ENHRY and CDR2 SYGVKD. Here the CDR3 DNA reads TGTGCCATCAGTGATCAATACGGGACCCAGTACTTC. Amino acids: CAISDQYGTQYF.

This clonotype was observed a few times. The rearrangement uses TRBV25-1 and TRBJ2-7; no firm D call. Trimming shortened V by 1 base and J by 3 bases, and 10 bases separated the two germline ends. This CDR3 is built from 14 residues. Germline values: CDR1 MGHDK, CDR2 SYGVNS. The chain's CDR3 is CASSELGPNYEQYF. CDR3 coding DNA: TGTGCCAGCAGTGAATTGGGCCCGAACTACGAGCAGTACTTC.

This clonotype has more than one count but fewer than ten. The CDR3 nucleotides are TGCAGCGCCACAGGGGGCGGTGACTATGGCTACACCTTC. Encoded protein: CSATGGGDYGYTF. This chain joins TRBV29-1 and TRBJ1-2; 9 bases are a match to TRBD1. This CDR3 has 13 amino acids. After removal of 7 bases from V and 3 bases from J, the junction contained 6 bases not matched to a gene. Germline assignment: CDR1 SQVTM and CDR2 ANQGSEA.

With respect to this clonotype: The junction does not match germline at one end; this may be a read error. The genes are TRBV20-1 and TRBJ1-3; D uncertain. The CDR3 has 16 amino acids. Germline V gives CDR1 DFQATT, CDR2 SNEGSKA (reference sequence). DNA of the CDR3: TGCTGTGCTTCGAAGGATGGTTTTCTCTCTGGAAACACCATATATTTT. This sequence encodes CCASKDGFLSGNTIYF.

This clonotype was detected a few times. V and J are TRBV5-6 and TRBJ2-7, with D possibly matching TRBD1 (6 bases). V gave up 1 base and J gave up 1 base, with 12 bases separating them. CDR1 and CDR2 (germline): SGHDT, YYEEEE. This CDR3 is 15 amino acids long. CDR3 DNA: TGTGCCAGCAGCTTGTACAGGGATGGGTCCTACGAGCAGTACTTC. Translated, it gives CASSLYRDGSYEQYF.